What follows are 5 T cell receptor beta chains derived from one specimen sequenced in a study of CD8+ T cells in alopecia areata. Investigators isolated RNA and reverse transcribed it into cDNA to act as the sequencing template. The assay was immunoSEQ multiplex PCR, and TCRdb's table has in-frame clones only and misses some. Of 150,000 to 200,000 clones detected, approximately 59% appear once; the ten largest clones hold around 15%. Specified treatment: oral pan-JAK inhibitor, 5-10 mg twice daily. Material: CD4+ T cells sorted from blood, obtained at week 56, from a patient treated with tofacitinib. The source of these receptors is a human donor with alopecia areata.

The chain uses TRBV27 and TRBJ2-7; D is undetermined. V gave up 4 bases and J gave up 0 bases, with 25 bases separating them. The length of the CDR3 is 19 residues. CDR1 MNHEY and CDR2 SMNVEV come from the germline V gene (reference sequence). The CDR3 protein is CASSSIISSRWESSYEQYF. CDR3 nucleotide sequence: TGTGCCAGCAGTTCGATTATATCGTCTCGTTGGGAAAGCTCCTACGAGCAGTACTTC.

This clone was detected only a few times. The rearrangement joins TRBV29-1 to TRBJ1-1; D remains unclear. Germline-derived CDR1 and CDR2 are SQVTM and ANQGSEA. The CDR3 covers 14 residues. V lost 4 bases and J lost 3, with 15 bases in between. This CDR3 is CSVAWRFGDTEAFF. CDR3 bases: TGCAGCGTTGCCTGGAGATTTGGGGACACTGAAGCTTTCTTT.

The chain employs TRBV7-9 and TRBJ1-2; the D is unclear. Trimming removed 5 bases from V and 4 bases from J, with 14 bases in between. The CDR3 has 14 residues. Germline CDR1 SEHNR, CDR2 FQNEAQ (reference sequence). CDR3 sequence: CASSPLGTSYGYTF. The CDR3 nucleotides are TGTGCCAGCAGCCCCCTGGGTACCTCCTATGGCTACACCTTC.

This clone showed up just a few times. The gene calls are TRBV6-5 and TRBJ1-4, with TRBD1 as a possible D gene (6 bases). The CDR3 runs 14 residues. Trimming cost V 5 bases and J 4 bases, with 11 bases left between them. CDR1 is MNHEY and CDR2 is SVGAGI in the germline V gene. CDR3 sequence reads: CASSKQGGNEKLFF. DNA for the CDR3: TGTGCCAGCAGTAAACAGGGCGGTAATGAAAAACTGTTTTTT.

A few counts support this clone. The V call is TRBV9, the J call TRBJ1-1; D gene uncertain. V was shortened by 4 bases and J by 0 bases, with 13 bases between the two germline ends. Germline loops: CDR1 SGDLS, CDR2 YYNGEE. The CDR3 spans 15 residues. The CDR3 loop reads CASSPTGRLNTEAFF. In DNA, the CDR3 is TGTGCCAGCAGCCCTACCGGGAGATTGAACACTGAAGCTTTCTTT.